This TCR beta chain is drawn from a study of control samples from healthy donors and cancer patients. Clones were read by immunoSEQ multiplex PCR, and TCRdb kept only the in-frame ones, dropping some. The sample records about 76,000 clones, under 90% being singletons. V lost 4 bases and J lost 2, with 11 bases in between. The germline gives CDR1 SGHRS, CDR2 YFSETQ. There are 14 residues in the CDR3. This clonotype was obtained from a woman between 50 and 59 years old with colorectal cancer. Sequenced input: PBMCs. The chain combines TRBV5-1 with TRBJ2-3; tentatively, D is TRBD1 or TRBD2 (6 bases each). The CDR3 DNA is TGCGCCAGCAGCGGGGGGCGGATCACAGATACGCAGTATTTT. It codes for CASSGGRITDTQYF.